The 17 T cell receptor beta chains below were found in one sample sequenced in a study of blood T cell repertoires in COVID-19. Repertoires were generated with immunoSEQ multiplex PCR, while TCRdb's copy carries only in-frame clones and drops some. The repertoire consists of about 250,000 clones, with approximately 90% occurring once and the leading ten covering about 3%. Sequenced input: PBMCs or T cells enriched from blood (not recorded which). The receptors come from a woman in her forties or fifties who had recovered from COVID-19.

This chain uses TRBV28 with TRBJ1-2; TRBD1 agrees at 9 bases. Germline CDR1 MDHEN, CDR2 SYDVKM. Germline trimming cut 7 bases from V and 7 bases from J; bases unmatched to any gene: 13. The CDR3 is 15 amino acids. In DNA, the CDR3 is TGTGCCAGCAAAAATCCCCCGGGACAGGGCGGTGGCTACACCTTC. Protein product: CASKNPPGQGGGYTF.

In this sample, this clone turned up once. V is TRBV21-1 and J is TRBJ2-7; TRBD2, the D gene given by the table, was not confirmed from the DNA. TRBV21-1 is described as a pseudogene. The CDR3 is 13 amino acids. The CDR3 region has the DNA TGTGCCAGCCAAGGGGGGGGCCTCCACGAGCAGTACTTC. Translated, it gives CASQGGGLHEQYF.

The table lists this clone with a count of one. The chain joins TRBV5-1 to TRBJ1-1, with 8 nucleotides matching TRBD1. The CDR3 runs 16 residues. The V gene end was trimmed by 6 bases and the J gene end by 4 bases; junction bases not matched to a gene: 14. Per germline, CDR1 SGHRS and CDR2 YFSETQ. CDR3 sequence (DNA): TGCGCCAGCAAAGGGACAGGTGGTCGCTCTGGCACTGAAGCTTTCTTT. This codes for CASKGTGGRSGTEAFF.

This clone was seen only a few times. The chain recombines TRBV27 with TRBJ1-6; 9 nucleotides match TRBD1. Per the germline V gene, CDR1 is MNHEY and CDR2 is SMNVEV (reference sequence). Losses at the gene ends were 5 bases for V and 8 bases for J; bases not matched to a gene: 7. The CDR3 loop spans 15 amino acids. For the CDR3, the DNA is TGTGCCAGCAGTGCCCGGGACAGGGCTCATTCACCCCTCCACTTT. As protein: CASSARDRAHSPLHF.

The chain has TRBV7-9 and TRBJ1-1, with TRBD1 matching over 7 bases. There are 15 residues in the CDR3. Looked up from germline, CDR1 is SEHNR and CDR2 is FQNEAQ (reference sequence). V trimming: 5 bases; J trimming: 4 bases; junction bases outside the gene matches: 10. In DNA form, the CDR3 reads TGTGCCAGCAGCGGAGCAACAGGGGAGTTCACTGAAGCTTTCTTT. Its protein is CASSGATGEFTEAFF.

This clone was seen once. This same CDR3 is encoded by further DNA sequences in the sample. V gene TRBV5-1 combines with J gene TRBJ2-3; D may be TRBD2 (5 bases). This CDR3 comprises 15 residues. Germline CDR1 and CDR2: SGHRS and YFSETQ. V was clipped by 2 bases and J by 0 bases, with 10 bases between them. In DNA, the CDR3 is TGCGCCAGCAGCTTAGTGGCGGGCAGCACAGATACGCAGTATTTT. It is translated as CASSLVAGSTDTQYF. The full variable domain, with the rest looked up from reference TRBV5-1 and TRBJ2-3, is KAGVTQTPRYLIKTRGQQVTLSCSPISGHRSVSWYQQTPGQGLQFLFEYFSETQRNKGNFPGRFSGRQFSNSRSEMNVSTLELGDSALYLCASSLVAGSTDTQYFGPGTRLTVL.

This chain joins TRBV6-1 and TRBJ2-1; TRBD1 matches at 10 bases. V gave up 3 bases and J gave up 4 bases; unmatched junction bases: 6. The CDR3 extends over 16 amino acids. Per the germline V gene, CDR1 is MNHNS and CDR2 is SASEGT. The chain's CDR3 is CASSEYRDRGYNEQFF. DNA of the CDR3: TGTGCCAGCAGTGAGTACCGGGACAGGGGATACAATGAGCAGTTCTTC.

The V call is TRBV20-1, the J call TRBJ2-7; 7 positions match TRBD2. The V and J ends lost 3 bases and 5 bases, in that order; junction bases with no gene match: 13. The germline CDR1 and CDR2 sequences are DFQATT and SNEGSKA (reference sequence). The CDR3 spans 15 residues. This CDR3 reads CSASSRATSTHEQYF. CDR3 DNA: TGCAGTGCTAGTTCCCGAGCGACTAGCACCCACGAGCAGTACTTC.

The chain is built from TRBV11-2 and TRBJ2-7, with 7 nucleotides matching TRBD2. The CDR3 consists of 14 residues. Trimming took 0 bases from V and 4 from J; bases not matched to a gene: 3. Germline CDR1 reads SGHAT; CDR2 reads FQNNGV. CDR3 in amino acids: CASSLDTSVYEQYF. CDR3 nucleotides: TGTGCCAGCAGCTTAGATACTAGCGTTTACGAGCAGTACTTC.

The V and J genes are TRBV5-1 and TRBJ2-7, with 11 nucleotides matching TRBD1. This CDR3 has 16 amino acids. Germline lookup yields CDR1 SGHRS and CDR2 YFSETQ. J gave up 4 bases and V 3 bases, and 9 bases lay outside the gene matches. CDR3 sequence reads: CASSSGAGTGGYEQYF. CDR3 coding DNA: TGCGCCAGCAGCTCTGGAGCCGGGACAGGGGGTTACGAGCAGTACTTC.

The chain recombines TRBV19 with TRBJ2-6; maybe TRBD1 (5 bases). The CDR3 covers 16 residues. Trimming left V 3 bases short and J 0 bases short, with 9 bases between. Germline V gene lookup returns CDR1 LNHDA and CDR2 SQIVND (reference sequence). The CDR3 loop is CASSMRTSSGANVLTF. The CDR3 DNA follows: TGTGCCAGTAGTATGAGGACAAGCTCTGGGGCCAACGTCCTGACTTTC.

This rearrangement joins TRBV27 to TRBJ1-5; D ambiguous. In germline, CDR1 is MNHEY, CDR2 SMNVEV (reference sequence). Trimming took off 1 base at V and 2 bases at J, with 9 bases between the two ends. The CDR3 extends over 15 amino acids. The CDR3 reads CASSLWGVGNQPQHF. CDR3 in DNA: TGTGCCAGCAGTTTATGGGGAGTAGGCAATCAGCCCCAGCATTTT.

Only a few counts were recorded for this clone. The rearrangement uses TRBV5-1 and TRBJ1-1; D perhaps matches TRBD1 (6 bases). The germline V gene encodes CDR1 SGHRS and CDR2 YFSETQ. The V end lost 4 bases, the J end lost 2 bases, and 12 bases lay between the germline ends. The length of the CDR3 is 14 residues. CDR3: CASSITGSNTEAFF. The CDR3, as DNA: TGCGCCAGCAGCATTACAGGGTCCAACACTGAAGCTTTCTTT.

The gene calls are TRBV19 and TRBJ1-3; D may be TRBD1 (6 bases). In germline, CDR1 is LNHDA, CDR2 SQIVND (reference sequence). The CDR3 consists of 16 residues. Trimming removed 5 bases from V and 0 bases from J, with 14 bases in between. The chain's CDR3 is CASSPLDSSSGNTIYF. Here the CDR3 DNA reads TGTGCCAGTAGTCCCCTGGACAGCAGCTCTGGAAACACCATATATTTT.

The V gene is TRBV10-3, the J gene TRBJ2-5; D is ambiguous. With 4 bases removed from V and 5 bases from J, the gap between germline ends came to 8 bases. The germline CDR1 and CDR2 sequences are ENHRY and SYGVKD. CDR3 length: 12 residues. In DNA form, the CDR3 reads TGTGCCATCAGTGCAAATGCGGAGACCCAGTACTTC. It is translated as CAISANAETQYF.

The CDR3 region is CASSRRGEQYF. The CDR3 DNA sequence: TGTGCCAGCAGCCGCCGGGGCGAGCAGTACTTC. The genes are TRBV7-2 and TRBJ2-7; D is possibly TRBD2 (5 bases). Germline V lookup: CDR1 SGHTA, CDR2 FQGNSA. CDR3 size: 11 residues. Deletions cut 5 bases from V and 6 bases from J, with 8 bases between.

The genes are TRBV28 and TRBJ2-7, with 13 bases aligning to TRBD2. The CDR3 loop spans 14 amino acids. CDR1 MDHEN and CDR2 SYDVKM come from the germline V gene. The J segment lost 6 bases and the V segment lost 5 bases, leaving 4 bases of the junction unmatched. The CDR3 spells CASSRTSGRGEQYF. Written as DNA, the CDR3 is TGTGCCAGCAGTAGGACTAGCGGGAGAGGCGAGCAGTACTTC.